This TCR beta chain came from a study of blood T cell repertoires in COVID-19. Study at large: Acute and convalescent COVID-19 samples came from the United States, Italy and Spain. PBMCs, B-cell-depleted T cells, or T cells were the source of the cDNA or gDNA that made up the material.

The CDR3 is 15 residues long. From germline, CDR1 is GTSNPN and CDR2 SVGIG (reference sequence). Deletions cut 2 bases from V and 1 base from J, with 13 bases between. In the authors' workflow: Using reference gene primer amplification, nucleated cell counts were estimated. The repertoire was sequenced with immunoSEQ multiplex PCR; TCRdb's copy has only in-frame clones and lacks some. Clone size and the V and J calls come from that table; the DNA yielded D and trimming. The sample shows about 280,000 clones, around 86% of them seen only once. This chain connects TRBV30 to TRBJ2-3; maybe TRBD1 (6 bases). The material sequenced was peripheral blood. The TCR sequence derives from a woman between 25 and 40 years old with active or convalescent COVID-19. CDR3 DNA sequence: TGTGCCTGGAGTCGCCCAGGGGCTCGCACAGATACGCAGTATTTT. As protein: CAWSRPGARTDTQYF.